These 17 T cell receptor beta chains were sequenced from one sample in a study of identical twins. MiXCR, run by TCRdb on the 5' RACE reads, gives a single entry per CDR3 protein. The table includes around 140,000 distinct CDR3 sequences, roughly 3.3% detected once. What was sequenced was memory T cells sorted from blood. All receptors come from a man younger than 35 in good health.

This clonotype appeared many times. The CDR3 DNA reads as TGCAGTGCTAGAGATTCTGGTACTACCCAAGAGACCCAGTACTTC. It encodes CSARDSGTTQETQYF. V usage is TRBV20-1 and J usage is TRBJ2-5, with D uncertain. Trimming pared 0 bases from V and 1 base from J, leaving 12 bases between. The germline V gene has CDR1 DFQATT and CDR2 SNEGSKA (reference sequence). The CDR3 extends over 15 amino acids.

This clonotype was seen repeatedly, ten times or more. This sequence joins TRBV24-1 and TRBJ2-1; D is unclear. The germline CDR1 and CDR2 sequences are KGHDR and SFDVKD. V gave up 6 bases and J gave up 3 bases, with 8 bases separating them. The CDR3 sequence is 13 residues long. The CDR3: CATSTEVYNEQFF. In DNA form, the CDR3 reads TGTGCCACCAGTACGGAAGTCTACAATGAGCAGTTCTTC.

This clonotype appeared many times. The V call is TRBV20-1, the J call TRBJ1-2; unclear D gene. This CDR3 region has 12 residues. Per the germline V gene, CDR1 is DFQATT and CDR2 is SNEGSKA (reference sequence). V lost 7 bases, J lost 8 bases, and 17 bases lay in between. DNA of the CDR3: TGCAGTGGGGCGGGTGGTTTTGGCGGCTACACCTTC. Its protein is CSGAGGFGGYTF.

This clonotype has a count of ten or more. The rearrangement joins TRBV28 to TRBJ2-2, with 10 bases that match TRBD2. Germline CDR1 is MDHEN and CDR2 is SYDVKM. J was trimmed by 0 bases and V by 4 bases; bases with no gene match: 5. This CDR3 region has 17 residues. The CDR3 nucleotides read TGTGCCAGCAGTTACCTGACTAGCGGGCCGAACACCGGGGAGCTGTTTTTT. Its protein is CASSYLTSGPNTGELFF.

This clonotype was counted many times. The chain has TRBV5-4 and TRBJ2-1; 8 bases align to TRBD1. The CDR3 covers 15 residues. Losses at the gene ends were 3 bases for V and 6 bases for J; bases not matched to a gene: 8. Germline V lookup: CDR1 SGHNT, CDR2 YYREEE (reference sequence). The DNA for the CDR3 is TGTGCCAGCAGCTCCGGACAGGGCCGAGGCAATGAGCAGTTCTTC. This sequence encodes CASSSGQGRGNEQFF.

This clonotype appeared a few times. The V call is TRBV5-1, the J call TRBJ2-2; tentative D call: TRBD1 (5 bases). V was cut by 1 base and J by 6 bases, with 16 bases left in between. The CDR3 sequence is 16 residues long. CDR1 is SGHRS and CDR2 is YFSETQ in the germline V gene. DNA for the CDR3: TGCGCCAGCAGCTTGAGGATTTCGCAGGGCCCCGGGGAGCTGTTTTTT. Its protein product is CASSLRISQGPGELFF. The full variable domain, its missing parts supplied by reference TRBV5-1 and TRBJ2-2, is KAGVTQTPRYLIKTRGQQVTLSCSPISGHRSVSWYQQTPGQGLQFLFEYFSETQRNKGNFPGRFSGRQFSNSRSEMNVSTLELGDSALYLCASSLRISQGPGELFFGEGSRLTVL.

The chain recombines TRBV30 with TRBJ2-7; D unclear. The germline CDR1 and CDR2 sequences are GTSNPN and SVGIG (reference sequence). Trimming removed 3 bases at V and 3 bases at J, with 9 bases between. The CDR3 spans 12 residues. CDR3 sequence: CAWRGRSYEQYF. CDR3 coding DNA: TGTGCCTGGAGGGGCAGGAGCTACGAGCAGTACTTC.

This clonotype was seen many times. The rearrangement joins TRBV6-1 to TRBJ1-1, with a weak D call TRBD1 (6 bases). V lost 10 bases and J lost 0, with 15 bases in between. Germline V CDR1 and CDR2: MNHNS, SASEGT. The CDR3 totals 14 residues. CDR3 protein: CATRRGVMNTEAFF. Written as DNA, the CDR3 is TGTGCCACACGCAGGGGAGTGATGAACACTGAAGCTTTCTTT.

This clonotype was detected ten times or more. The chain employs TRBV10-3 and TRBJ1-1; tentative D call: TRBD1 (5 bases). The CDR3 is made up of 15 amino acids. V was cut by 7 bases and J by 1 base, with 16 bases left in between. Germline V CDR1 and CDR2: ENHRY, SYGVKD. CDR3 region: CAIKKAGGTNTEAFF. The CDR3 DNA reads as TGTGCCATCAAAAAAGCGGGGGGTACGAACACTGAAGCTTTCTTT.

This clonotype was picked up many times. This rearrangement joins TRBV20-1 to TRBJ2-1, with 10 bases fitting TRBD2. Germline V gene data show CDR1 as DFQATT and CDR2 as SNEGSKA (reference sequence). The CDR3 covers 15 residues. V lost 5 bases to trimming and J lost 3 bases; unmatched junction nucleotides: 7. The chain's CDR3 is CSAPPGTSDYNEQFF. The CDR3 DNA follows: TGCAGTGCTCCCCCCGGGACTAGCGACTACAATGAGCAGTTCTTC.

This clonotype was seen ten or more times. The chain recombines TRBV6-2 or TRBV6-3 with TRBJ2-7; the match to TRBD1 covers 7 bases. Trimming removed 6 bases from V and 2 bases from J; junction bases left unmatched: 4. The CDR3 runs to 13 residues. Germline CDR1 MNHEY, CDR2 SVGEGT. Written as DNA, the CDR3 is TGTGCCAGCAGGCCAACAGGGGCCTACGAGCAGTACTTC. Translated, it gives CASRPTGAYEQYF.

The J gene is TRBJ2-3, the V gene TRBV7-2; tentatively, D is TRBD1 (6 bases). CDR3 size: 16 residues. Looked up from germline, CDR1 is SGHTA and CDR2 is FQGNSA. V was pared by 5 bases and J by 3 bases, with 18 bases between. The CDR3 reads CASSDRRQGKTDTQYF. CDR3 DNA: TGTGCCAGCAGCGACAGACGGCAGGGGAAGACAGATACGCAGTATTTT.

About this clonotype: A much more abundant neighbour one base away suggests this may be a read error. The conserved phenylalanine or tryptophan is not found at the CDR3 terminus, so this likely reflects a read error. This chain uses TRBV4-1 with TRBJ2-7; D unclear. The length of the CDR3 is 12 residues. Germline CDR1 and CDR2: MGHRA and YSYEKL. Trimming removed 3 bases from V and 3 bases from J, with 6 bases in between. CDR3 residues: CASSQTRYEQYY. The CDR3 DNA follows: TGCGCCAGCAGCCAGACTCGCTACGAGCAGTACTAC.

V is TRBV18 and J is TRBJ2-1; the D is unclear. The CDR3 is made up of 15 amino acids. Germline V CDR1 and CDR2: KGHSH, LQKENI. V gave up 1 base and J gave up 7 bases, with 14 bases separating them. The CDR3 region has the DNA TGTGCCAGCTCACCACAGGGTATCGATTGGAATGAGCAGTTCTTC. Encoded protein: CASSPQGIDWNEQFF. Looking up the rest from reference TRBV18 and TRBJ2-1 gives the full variable domain: NAGVMQNPRHLVRRRGQEARLRCSPMKGHSHVYWYRQLPEEGLKFMVYLQKENIIDESGMPKERFSAEFPKEGPSILRIQQVVRGDSAAYFCASSPQGIDWNEQFFGPGTRLTVL.

This clonotype was counted many times. The rearrangement uses TRBV7-8 and TRBJ2-1; 11 bases align to TRBD2. The germline gives CDR1 SGHVS, CDR2 FQNEAQ. The CDR3 is made up of 17 amino acids. Trimming at V came to 6 bases and at J to 0 bases, leaving 7 bases not matched to a gene. The CDR3: CASREGTSGRSYNEQFF. CDR3 nucleotides: TGTGCCAGCAGGGAAGGGACTAGCGGACGCTCCTACAATGAGCAGTTCTTC.

The chain carries TRBV30 and TRBJ1-5; D might be TRBD1 (6 bases). This CDR3 has 14 residues. Germline loops: CDR1 GTSNPN, CDR2 SVGIG (reference sequence). Trimming removed 1 base from V and 5 bases from J, with 12 bases in between. For the CDR3, the DNA is TGTGCCTGGAGTGGGGACACCTTTTATCAGCCCCAGCATTTT. Amino acids: CAWSGDTFYQPQHF.

This clonotype was picked up many times. As DNA, the CDR3 is TGTGCCAGCAGCTTAACACTAGACCCTAGCAATGAGCAGTTCTTC. Its protein is CASSLTLDPSNEQFF. The chain carries TRBV7-2 and TRBJ2-1, with D perhaps TRBD2 (5 bases). Germline V gene data show CDR1 as SGHTA and CDR2 as FQGNSA. There are 15 residues in the CDR3. V lost 2 bases and J 6 bases, leaving 14 bases between the germline ends.